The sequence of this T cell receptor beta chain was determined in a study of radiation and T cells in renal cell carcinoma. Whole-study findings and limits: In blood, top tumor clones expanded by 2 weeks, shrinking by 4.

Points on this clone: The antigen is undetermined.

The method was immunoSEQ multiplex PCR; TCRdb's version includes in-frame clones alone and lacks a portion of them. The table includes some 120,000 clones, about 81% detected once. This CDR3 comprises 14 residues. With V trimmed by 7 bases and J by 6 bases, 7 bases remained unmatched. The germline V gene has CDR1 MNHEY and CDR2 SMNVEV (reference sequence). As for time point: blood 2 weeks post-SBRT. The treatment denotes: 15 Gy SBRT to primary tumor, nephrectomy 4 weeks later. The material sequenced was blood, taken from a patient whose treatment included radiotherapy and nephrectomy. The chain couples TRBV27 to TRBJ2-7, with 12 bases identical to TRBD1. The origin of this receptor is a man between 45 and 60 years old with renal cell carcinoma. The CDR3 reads CASTPGTGGFEQYF. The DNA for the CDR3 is TGTGCCAGCACTCCCGGGACAGGGGGCTTCGAGCAGTACTTC.